Below, 7 T cell receptor beta chains from the same sample are listed, as sequenced in a study of patients and donors after allogeneic stem cell transplantation. Each CDR3 protein gets one entry after TCRdb re-called the RT-PCR reads with MiXCR. The table has around 8,200 distinct CDR3 sequences, roughly 10% seen once. The sample consisted of blood, either unsorted or a sorted T cell fraction (not recorded which). Receptor source: a human donor who was either an allogeneic HSCT recipient or a stem cell or donor lymphocyte infusion donor (not recorded which). It is not recorded whose cells these are; they may come from a transplant donor.

This clonotype is labeled medium-sized. The chain recombines TRBV6-2 or TRBV6-3 with TRBJ1-5; a possible D gene is TRBD1 (5 bases). V shed 6 bases and J shed 5 bases, with 14 bases lying between them. Germline CDR1 is MNHEY and CDR2 is SVGEGT. This CDR3 has 14 amino acids. The CDR3 DNA sequence: TGTGCCAGCAGCCGGGGACGGGATCATCAGCCCCAGCATTTT. Its translation: CASSRGRDHQPQHF.

Note on this clonotype: Given a much more abundant clone one base away, this may be a read error. This rearrangement joins TRBV18 to TRBJ1-2, with D uncertain. The length of the CDR3 is 13 residues. CDR1 is KGHSH and CDR2 is LQKENI in the germline V gene. CDR3 amino acids: CASTPNSEYGYTF. Written as DNA, the CDR3 is TGTGCCAGCACACCAAACTCGGAGTATGGCTACACCTTC. Variable domain in full (rest from reference TRBV18 and TRBJ1-2): NAGVMQNPRHLVRRRGQEARLRCSPMKGHSHVYWYRQLPEEGLKFMVYLQKENIIDESGMPKERFSAEFPKEGPSILRIQQVVRGDSAAYFCASTPNSEYGYTFGSGTRLTVV.

This clonotype was seen many times. The genes are TRBV5-1 and TRBJ1-6, with D tentatively TRBD1 (5 bases). This CDR3 comprises 15 residues. Per the germline V gene, CDR1 is SGHRS and CDR2 is YFSETQ. V shed 4 bases and J shed 7 bases, with 15 bases lying between them. The CDR3 DNA sequence: TGCGCCAGCAGCATACGGCAGGGAACCAATTCACCCCTCCACTTT. It encodes CASSIRQGTNSPLHF.

This clonotype was observed many times. This sequence joins TRBV7-9 and TRBJ1-5; D is unclear. V lost 1 base to trimming and J lost 7 bases, with 8 bases between them. The CDR3 has 13 amino acids. Looked up from germline, CDR1 is SEHNR and CDR2 is FQNEAQ (reference sequence). CDR3 sequence: CASSLEGKQPQHF. In nucleotides, the CDR3 is TGTGCCAGCAGCTTAGAAGGGAAACAGCCCCAGCATTTT.

This clonotype was seen at least ten times. The chain combines TRBV20-1 with TRBJ1-5; no clear D gene. The germline V gene encodes CDR1 DFQATT and CDR2 SNEGSKA (reference sequence). This CDR3 has 12 amino acids. Trimming left V 6 bases short and J 0 bases short, with 6 bases between. The CDR3 reads CSALYSNQPQHF. DNA for the CDR3: TGCAGTGCCCTTTATAGCAATCAGCCCCAGCATTTT.

There are many counts of this clonotype. The chain links TRBV12-3 or TRBV12-4 to TRBJ1-2, with D tentatively TRBD1 (6 bases). Trimming took off 6 bases at V and 4 bases at J, with 12 bases between the two ends. The CDR3 extends over 13 amino acids. The CDR3 loop is CASSRTGTYGYTF. For the CDR3, the DNA is TGTGCCAGCAGCCGAACAGGGACCTATGGCTACACCTTC.

Only a few counts were recorded for this clonotype. CDR3 protein: CASSPTSGATDTQYF. The CDR3 region has the DNA TGTGCCAGCAGCCCCACTAGCGGAGCCACAGATACGCAGTATTTT. The chain employs TRBV14 and TRBJ2-3, with TRBD2 identical over 8 bases. This CDR3 is 15 amino acids long. Losses at the gene ends were 4 bases for V and 2 bases for J; bases not matched to a gene: 5. Germline V CDR1 and CDR2: SGHDN, FVKESK.